A selection of T cell receptor beta chains follows, all from one sample in a study of CD8 T cells in ankylosing spondylitis. MiXCR was run by TCRdb on the 5' RACE reads, yielding one entry per CDR3 protein. The data hold 150,000 to 200,000 distinct CDR3 sequences, with about a sixth observed a single time. The sample consisted of blood, either unsorted or a sorted T cell fraction (not recorded which). These receptors were obtained from a male donor with ankylosing spondylitis or in good health (not recorded which). Both conserved end residues are part of each CDR3. The D gene is left open where the match is weak. Rows give clone size only sometimes, using once, few, many, or a class for an expanded clone.

V	D	size	J	DNA	CDR3
TRBV24-1	NA	many	TRBJ2-3	TGTGCCACCAGTGATGGGGCGGCAAGCACAGATACGCAGTATTTT	CATSDGAASTDTQYF
TRBV28	NA	few	TRBJ2-1	TGTGCCAGCAGTTTATTCCATGAGCAGTTCTTC	CASSLFHEQFF
TRBV5-6	TRBD2	NA	TRBJ2-5	TGTGCCAGCAGCCAACCGGGACTAGCGTTACAAGAGACCCAGTACTTC	CASSQPGLALQETQYF
TRBV5-1	NA	many	TRBJ1-2	TGCGCCAGCAGCTTGATGGGCCAGGGTATATATGGCTACACCTTC	CASSLMGQGIYGYTF
TRBV2	NA	NA	TRBJ2-7	TGTGCCAGCCTCGCCGCGGACGGCTCCTACGAGCAGTACTTC	CASLAADGSYEQYF
TRBV5-1	NA	NA	TRBJ2-3	TGCGCCAGCAGCCGCGGAGGAGTGGGGAGGGATACGCAGTATTTT	CASSRGGVGRDTQYF
TRBV28	NA	NA	TRBJ1-5	TGTGCCAGCAGTTGGGGAGAGGTTTTGAGGAGCAATCAGCCCCAGCATTTT	CASSWGEVLRSNQPQHF
TRBV25-1	NA	NA	TRBJ2-3	TGTGCCAGCAGTCCTTCCGTGACAGATACGCAGTATTTT	CASSPSVTDTQYF
TRBV5-6	NA	many	TRBJ2-3	TGTGCCAGCAGCGGTAGTCTGCTCAGTAGCACAGATACGCAGTATTTT	CASSGSLLSSTDTQYF
TRBV11-2	TRBD1	NA	TRBJ2-1	TGTGCCAGCAGCTTCTCCCCGGGACAGGGAACTGAGCAGTTCTTC	CASSFSPGQGTEQFF
TRBV7-2	NA	many	TRBJ2-5	TGTGCCAGCAGTTTTTCGGAGACCCAGTACTTC	CASSFSETQYF
TRBV5-1	NA	NA	TRBJ2-2	TGCGCCAGCAGCTTAAGGCTCGGGACCACCGGGGAGCTGTTTTTT	CASSLRLGTTGELFF
TRBV3-1	NA	NA	TRBJ2-7	TGTGCCAGCAGCCCAAAATACGGGGAGTCCTACGAGCAGTACTTC	CASSPKYGESYEQYF
TRBV27	TRBD2	few	TRBJ2-1	TGTGCCAGCAGTTTAACTAGCGGGAGTTTTGGTGAGCAGTTCTTC	CASSLTSGSFGEQFF
TRBV7-3	TRBD2	many	TRBJ2-1	TGTGCCAGCAGCCTCACGGGACTAGCGGGAGAGGATGAGCAGTTCTTC	CASSLTGLAGEDEQFF
TRBV30	TRBD1	many	TRBJ1-1	TGTGCCTGGAAGCAGGGGGTGAACACTGAAGCTTTCTTT	CAWKQGVNTEAFF
TRBV20-1	TRBD1	many	TRBJ2-2	TGCAGTGCTAGAGATCCCCGGGGACAGCAGAACACCGGGGAGCTGTTTTTT	CSARDPRGQQNTGELFF
TRBV5-5	NA	many	TRBJ1-3	TGTGCCAGCAGCTTGGGACTTTCCAACTCTGGAAACACCATATATTTT	CASSLGLSNSGNTIYF
TRBV3-1	NA	many	TRBJ2-1	TGTGCCAGTAAACCAGAAGGAAAGGCAGAAAATGAGCAGTTCTTC	CASKPEGKAENEQFF
TRBV7-2	NA	few	TRBJ1-3	TGTGCCAGCAGACCTCCCGGGACCCCCCGGGACACCATATATTTT	CASRPPGTPRDTIYF
TRBV20-1	NA	many	TRBJ2-2	TGCAGTGCTAGAGGGGGCGGCGGGGAGCTGTTTTTT	CSARGGGGELFF
TRBV11-2	TRBD1	few	TRBJ1-1	TGTGCCAGCAGCTTCGACAGGGCGAACACTGAAGCTTTCTTT	CASSFDRANTEAFF
TRBV20-1	NA	many	TRBJ2-1	TGCAGTGCTAGAGATTCTAAAAGCTCCTACAATGAGCAGTTCTTC	CSARDSKSSYNEQFF
TRBV5-1	NA	many	TRBJ1-1	TGCGCCAGCAGGTTTGGGACACTGAACACTGAAGCTTTCTTT	CASRFGTLNTEAFF
TRBV20-1	NA	NA	TRBJ1-5	TGCAGTGCTAGCCTCTGGACAGCGGAATATAGCAATCAGCCCCAGCATTTT	CSASLWTAEYSNQPQHF
TRBV29-1	NA	NA	TRBJ2-1	TGCAGCGTTGAGCGGCCTCCTGGCAATGAGCAGTTCTTC	CSVERPPGNEQFF
TRBV27	NA	few	TRBJ2-1	TGTGCCAGCAGTTTAAGTGTCGGGAGATACTACAATGAGCAGTTCTTC	CASSLSVGRYYNEQFF